These 5 T cell receptor beta chains share one sample of origin, sequenced in a study of spatial heterogeneity in lung cancer. Documented time point: sample taken at primary tumor resection. Researchers sequenced whole RNA taken from tumor, nontumor lung or frozen PBMC without sorting. One entry per CDR3 protein results from TCRdb running MiXCR on the 5' RACE reads. The table lists approximately 12,000 distinct CDR3 sequences, 13% to 15% of them singletons, with around 2.4% in the top ten. The source material was PBMCs, sampled at surgery. These receptor sequences come from a female donor with early-stage non-small cell lung cancer.

This clonotype was counted ten times or more. The chain combines TRBV7-9 with TRBJ1-5, with a tentative D call TRBD1 (5 bases). This CDR3 comprises 13 residues. From germline, CDR1 is SEHNR and CDR2 FQNEAQ (reference sequence). Trimming took 7 bases from V and 1 from J, leaving 8 bases between them. The CDR3 spells CASTQGSNQPQHF. In DNA form, the CDR3 reads TGTGCCAGCACCCAGGGAAGCAATCAGCCCCAGCATTTT.

This clonotype has at least ten counts. The chain combines TRBV23-1 with TRBJ2-5, with 13 bases fitting TRBD2. TRBV23-1 is filed as an ORF, its function uncertain. The ends lost 4 bases at V and 2 bases at J; junction bases unmatched: 10. The CDR3 is made up of 18 amino acids. DNA for the CDR3: TGCGCCAGCAGTCCCACTAGCGGGGGGGCCTTAGAGCAAGAGACCCAGTACTTC. It codes for CASSPTSGGALEQETQYF.

Relative to its sample, this clonotype is medium-sized. The chain is built from TRBV3-1 and TRBJ2-3; unclear D gene. The CDR3 runs to 12 residues. With 8 bases removed from V and 0 bases from J, the gap between germline ends came to 6 bases. Germline CDR1 is LGHDT and CDR2 is YNNKEL (reference sequence). CDR3 bases: TGTGCCAGCTCCGTGAGCACAGATACGCAGTATTTT. Encoded protein: CASSVSTDTQYF.

In its sample, this clonotype ranks as medium-sized. The CDR3 DNA is TGTGCCAGCTCACCACCGGATAGAACCAGAGCTTTCTTT. Translation: CASSPPDRTRAFF. The V call is TRBV18, the J call TRBJ1-1; D ambiguous. The V end lost 0 bases, the J end lost 10 bases, and 12 bases lay between the germline ends. Germline CDR1 reads KGHSH; CDR2 reads LQKENI. CDR3 length: 13 residues.

This clonotype was counted at least ten times. CDR3 residues: CASSGEGLYTDTQYF. The DNA for the CDR3 is TGTGCCAGCAGCGGGGAGGGGCTTTACACAGATACGCAGTATTTT. The chain carries TRBV7-2 and TRBJ2-3; 7 bases fit TRBD2. The CDR3 has 15 amino acids. Unmatched junction bases numbered 7, after V lost 5 bases and J lost 2 bases. The V gene's germline CDR1 is SGHTA and CDR2 FQGNSA.